Ten or more counts support the clone carrying this TCR beta chain. Its antigen is as yet unknown. TCRdb re-analysed the 5' RACE reads in MiXCR, keeping a single row per CDR3 protein. The sample lists some 150,000 distinct CDR3 sequences, about 7% occurring once. The source of the sample is a study of T cells after yellow fever vaccination. Study at large: Researchers used SMART-Seq v4 Ultra Low Input to prepare fractions that had low cell numbers. Overall study findings and caveats: FACS-sorted repertoires could harbor abundant contaminating bulk-population clonotypes.

CDR3 size: 15 residues. CDR1 is MNHEY and CDR2 is SMNVEV in the germline V gene (reference sequence). V shed 3 bases and J 3 bases; nucleotides not matched to a gene: 6. Sequences were derived from CD4+ T cells sorted from PBMCs, sampled 10 days after the yellow fever booster vaccination. The gene calls are TRBV27 and TRBJ2-3; 7 nucleotides line up with TRBD1. The source of this sequence is a man aged 30 to 45 who received the YFV17D yellow fever vaccine. The CDR3 sequence: CASSFIRGMTDTQYF. The CDR3 bases are TGTGCCAGCAGTTTCATCAGGGGGATGACAGATACGCAGTATTTT.